This T cell receptor (beta chain) was sequenced during a study of blood T cell repertoires in COVID-19. The repertoire was sequenced with immunoSEQ multiplex PCR; TCRdb's copy has only in-frame clones and lacks some. The sample carries 140,000 or so clones, approximately 88% recorded once. V gave up 6 bases and J gave up 1 base, with 15 bases separating them. Germline lookup yields CDR1 LNHDA and CDR2 SQIVND (reference sequence). This CDR3 comprises 16 residues. This TCR was sampled from a man aged 55 to 70 with active or convalescent COVID-19. The rearrangement joins TRBV19 to TRBJ2-2, with a possible D match to TRBD1 (7 bases). The sequenced material came from peripheral blood. CDR3 sequence (DNA): TGTGCCAGTAGGGGGGGACAGTCTCGGAACACCGGGGAGCTGTTTTTT. As protein: CASRGGQSRNTGELFF.